This is a list of T cell receptor beta chains from one sample in a study of T-cell reconstitution after alpha-beta-depleted transplantation in children. Each CDR3 protein is one row after TCRdb ran MiXCR on the PCR reads. Seen here are some 180,000 distinct CDR3 sequences, about 7% observed once, and the top ten hold just over 5.5%. Sequencing used PBMCs, obtained before TCRalphabeta/CD19-depleted stem cell transplant. These receptors came from a boy aged 2 to 10 with acute lymphoblastic leukemia, due to receive a stem cell transplant. CDR3s include the opening cysteine and the closing phenylalanine or tryptophan. The order of the fields is clone size, D gene, V gene, CDR3 protein. The D gene is left open where the match is weak. The size of a clone is reported for some rows only, either as once, few or many, or as a class for expanded clones.

many	TRBD2	TRBV7-2	CASSRRLAGDGGELFF
many	NA	TRBV7-9	CASSSRPGSYYEQYF
many	TRBD2	TRBV28	CASSPAGGGRYNEQFF
many	NA	TRBV4-3	CASSLVLKAEKLFF
many	TRBD2	TRBV7-9	CASVSGGIEQYF
many	TRBD1	TRBV29-1	CSTYRQGVMETQYF
many	NA	TRBV9	CASSARPGDTQYF
many	NA	TRBV5-1	CASSPDTTNNEQFF
many	NA	TRBV2	CASPAGQTYEQYF
many	NA	TRBV27	CASSSSGPQHNYGYTF
many	TRBD2	TRBV24-1	CATAERDTDTQYF
many	TRBD1	TRBV7-2	CASSFGDRGYEKLFF
many	NA	TRBV12-3/TRBV12-4	CASSLGQTGYGYTF
many	NA	TRBV29-1	CSVVRQGSYGYTF
many	NA	TRBV27	CASSLTPEMEQYF
few	NA	TRBV7-2	CASSLGINQYF
many	TRBD2	TRBV4-3	CASSQGSGAITDTQYF
many	NA	TRBV5-1	CASSLEVGGGDTDTQYF
many	NA	TRBV5-1	CASSFTGTYQETQYF
few	NA	TRBV7-2	CASSPGTRQQYF
few	NA	TRBV20-1	CSAKDYDEQFF
many	NA	TRBV7-2	CASSSGQLFYEQYF
many	TRBD1	TRBV18	CASSDRVNEKLFF
many	NA	TRBV7-9	CASSFLARSLFF
many	TRBD1	TRBV28	CASSTMATGILREQYF
many	NA	TRBV29-1	CSVENSDTDTQYF
few	TRBD1	TRBV3-1	CASSQGPGTGEKLFF
many	NA	TRBV16	CASSQSTGLETQYF
few	NA	TRBV11-2	CASSLGTLSEQFF
NA	TRBD2	TRBV24-1	CATSDSGLAGLQDTQYF
many	TRBD2	TRBV3-1	CASRGLGLDTQYF
NA	NA	TRBV25-1	CASRVGRTLPNQPQHF
many	TRBD1	TRBV6-4	CASSSTGGSAGELFF
many	TRBD1	TRBV20-1	CSAGTGRGMNTEAFF
many	NA	TRBV12-3/TRBV12-4	CASSYRGLYEQYF
many	NA	TRBV5-1	CASRRLVTSYEQYF
many	TRBD1	TRBV19	CASSPYLPGQGNQPQHF
many	NA	TRBV12-3/TRBV12-4	CASSRPLPGVSAVDEQFF
many	NA	TRBV7-8	CASSLETTEHPSYEQYF
NA	NA	TRBV11-1	CASSLRESLLRDTQYF
few	NA	TRBV11-2	CASSEISGELFF
NA	NA	TRBV7-9	CASSFMGIHQPQHF